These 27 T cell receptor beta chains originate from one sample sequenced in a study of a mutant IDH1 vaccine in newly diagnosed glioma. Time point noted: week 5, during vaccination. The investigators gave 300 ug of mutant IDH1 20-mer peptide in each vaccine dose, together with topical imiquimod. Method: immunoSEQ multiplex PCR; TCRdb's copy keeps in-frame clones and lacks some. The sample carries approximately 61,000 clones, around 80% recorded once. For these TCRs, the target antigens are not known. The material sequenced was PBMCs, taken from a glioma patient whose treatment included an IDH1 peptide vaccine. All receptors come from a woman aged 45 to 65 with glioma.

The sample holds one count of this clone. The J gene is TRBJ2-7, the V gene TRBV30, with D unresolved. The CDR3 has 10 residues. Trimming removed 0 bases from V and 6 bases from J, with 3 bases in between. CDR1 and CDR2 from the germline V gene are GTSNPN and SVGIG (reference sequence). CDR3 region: CAWSVSEQYF. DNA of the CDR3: TGTGCCTGGAGTGTGAGCGAGCAGTACTTC.

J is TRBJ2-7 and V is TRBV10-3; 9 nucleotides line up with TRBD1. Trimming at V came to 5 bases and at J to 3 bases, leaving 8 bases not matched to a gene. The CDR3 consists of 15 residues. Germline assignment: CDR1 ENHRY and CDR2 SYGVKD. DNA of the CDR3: TGTGCCATCAGTACTCCGACAGGGGGAAACTACGAGCAGTACTTC. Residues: CAISTPTGGNYEQYF.

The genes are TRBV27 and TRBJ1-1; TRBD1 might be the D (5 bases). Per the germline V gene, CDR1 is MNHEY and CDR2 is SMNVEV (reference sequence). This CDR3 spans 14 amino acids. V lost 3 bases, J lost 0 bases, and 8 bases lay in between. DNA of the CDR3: TGTGCCAGCAGTTTTGGGACGGTGAACACTGAAGCTTTCTTT. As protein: CASSFGTVNTEAFF.

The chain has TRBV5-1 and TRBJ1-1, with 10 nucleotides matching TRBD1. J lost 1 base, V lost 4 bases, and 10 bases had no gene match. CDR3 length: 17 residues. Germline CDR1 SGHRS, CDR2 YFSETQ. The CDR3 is CASSQTTGGTGNTEAFF. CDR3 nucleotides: TGCGCCAGCAGCCAAACGACAGGGGGCACGGGGAACACTGAAGCTTTCTTT.

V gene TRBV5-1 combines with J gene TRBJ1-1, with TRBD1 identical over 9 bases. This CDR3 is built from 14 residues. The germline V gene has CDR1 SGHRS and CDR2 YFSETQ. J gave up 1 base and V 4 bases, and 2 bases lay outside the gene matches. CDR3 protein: CASSLQGANTEAFF. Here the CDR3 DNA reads TGCGCCAGCAGCCTACAGGGGGCGAACACTGAAGCTTTCTTT.

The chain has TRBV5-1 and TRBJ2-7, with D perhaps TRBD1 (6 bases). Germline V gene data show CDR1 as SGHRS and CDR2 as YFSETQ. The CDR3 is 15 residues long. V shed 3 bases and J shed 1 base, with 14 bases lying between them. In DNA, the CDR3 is TGCGCCAGCAGCTCCGTACAGGGTATATCCTACGAGCAGTACTTC. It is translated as CASSSVQGISYEQYF. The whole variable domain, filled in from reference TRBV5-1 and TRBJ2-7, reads KAGVTQTPRYLIKTRGQQVTLSCSPISGHRSVSWYQQTPGQGLQFLFEYFSETQRNKGNFPGRFSGRQFSNSRSEMNVSTLELGDSALYLCASSSVQGISYEQYFGPGTRLTVT.

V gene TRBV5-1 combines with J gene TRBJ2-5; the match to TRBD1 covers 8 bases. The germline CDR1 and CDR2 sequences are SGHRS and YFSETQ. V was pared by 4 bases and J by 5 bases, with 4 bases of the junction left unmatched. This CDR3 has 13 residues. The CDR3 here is CASSPDRAETQYF. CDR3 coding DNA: TGCGCCAGCAGCCCGGACAGGGCGGAGACCCAGTACTTC.

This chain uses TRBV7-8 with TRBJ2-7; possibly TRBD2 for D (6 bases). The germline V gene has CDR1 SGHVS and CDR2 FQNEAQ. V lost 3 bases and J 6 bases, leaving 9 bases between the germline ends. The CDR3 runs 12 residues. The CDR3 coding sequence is TGTGCCAGCAGCTTTCAGGAGGGCGAGCAGTACTTC. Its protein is CASSFQEGEQYF.

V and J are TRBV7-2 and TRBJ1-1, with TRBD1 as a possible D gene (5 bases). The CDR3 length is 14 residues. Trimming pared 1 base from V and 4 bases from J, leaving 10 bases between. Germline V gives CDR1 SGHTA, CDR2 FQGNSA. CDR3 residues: CASSLGDRITEAFF. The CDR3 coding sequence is TGTGCCAGCAGCTTAGGGGACCGGATCACTGAAGCTTTCTTT.

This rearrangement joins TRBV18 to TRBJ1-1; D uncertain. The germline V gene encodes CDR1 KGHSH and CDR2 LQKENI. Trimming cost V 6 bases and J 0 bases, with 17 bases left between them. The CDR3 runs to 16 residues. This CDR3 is CASSLARSPLNTEAFF. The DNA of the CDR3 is TGTGCCAGCTCCCTCGCGCGAAGCCCTTTGAACACTGAAGCTTTCTTT.

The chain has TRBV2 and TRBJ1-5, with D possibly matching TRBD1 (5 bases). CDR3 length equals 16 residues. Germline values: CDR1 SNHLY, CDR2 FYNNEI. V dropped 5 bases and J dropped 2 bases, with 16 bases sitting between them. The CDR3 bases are TGTGCCAGCAGTTTACAGACAGATTGGGGCAATCAGCCCCAGCATTTT. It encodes CASSLQTDWGNQPQHF. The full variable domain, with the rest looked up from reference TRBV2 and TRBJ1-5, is EPEVTQTPSHQVTQMGQEVILRCVPISNHLYFYWYRQILGQKVEFLVSFYNNEISEKSEIFDDQFSVERPDGSNFTLKIRSTKLEDSAMYFCASSLQTDWGNQPQHFGDGTRLSIL.

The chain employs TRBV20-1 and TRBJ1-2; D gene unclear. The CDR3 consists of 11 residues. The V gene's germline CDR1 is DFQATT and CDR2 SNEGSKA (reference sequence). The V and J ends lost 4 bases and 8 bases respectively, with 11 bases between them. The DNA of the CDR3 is TGCAGTGCTAATATTGGATGGGGCTACACCTTC. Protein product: CSANIGWGYTF.

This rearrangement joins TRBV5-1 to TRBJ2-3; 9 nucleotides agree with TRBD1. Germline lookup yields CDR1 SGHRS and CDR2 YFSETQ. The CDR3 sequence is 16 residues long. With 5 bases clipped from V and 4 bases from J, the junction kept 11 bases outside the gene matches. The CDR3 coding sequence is TGCGCCAGCAGGCTGACCGGGACAGGGTCTGCAGATACGCAGTATTTT. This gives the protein CASRLTGTGSADTQYF.

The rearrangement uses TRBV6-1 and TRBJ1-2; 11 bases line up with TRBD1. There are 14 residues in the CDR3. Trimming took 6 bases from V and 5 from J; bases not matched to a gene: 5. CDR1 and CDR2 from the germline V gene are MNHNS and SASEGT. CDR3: CASRRGQGDYGYTF. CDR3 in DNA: TGTGCCAGCAGAAGGGGACAGGGGGATTATGGCTACACCTTC.

The CDR3 DNA is TGTGCCAGCAGCTTACGGGACCTCTATGGCTACACCTTC. As protein: CASSLRDLYGYTF. V is TRBV7-9 and J is TRBJ1-2; maybe TRBD1 (5 bases). CDR3 length: 13 amino acids. Germline V gene data show CDR1 as SEHNR and CDR2 as FQNEAQ (reference sequence). V was trimmed by 2 bases and J by 4 bases, leaving 8 bases between them.

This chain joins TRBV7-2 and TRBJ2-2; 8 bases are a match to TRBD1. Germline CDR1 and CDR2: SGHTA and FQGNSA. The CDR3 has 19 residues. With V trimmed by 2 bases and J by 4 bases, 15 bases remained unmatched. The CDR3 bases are TGTGCCAGCAGCTTATCTCTGAGCATCTCAGGGGGCCCCACCGGGGAGCTGTTTTTT. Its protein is CASSLSLSISGGPTGELFF.

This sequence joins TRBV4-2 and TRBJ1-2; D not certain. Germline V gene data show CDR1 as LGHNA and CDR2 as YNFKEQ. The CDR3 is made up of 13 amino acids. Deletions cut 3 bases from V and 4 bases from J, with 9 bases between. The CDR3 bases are TGTGCCAGCAGCCAGACGGATGTCTATGGCTACACCTTC. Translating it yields CASSQTDVYGYTF.

CDR3 DNA sequence: TGTGCCAGCGGTCCGTTAACTGGGCCGAATCAGCCCCAGCATTTT. As protein: CASGPLTGPNQPQHF. This sequence joins TRBV7-8 and TRBJ1-5; D is uncertain. Germline V CDR1 and CDR2: SGHVS, FQNEAQ. V gave up 8 bases and J gave up 4 bases, with 18 bases separating them. The CDR3 consists of 15 residues.

The CDR3 DNA reads TGTGCCCACTCAGGCGCCTCTGGAAACACCATATATTTT. Translating it yields CAHSGASGNTIYF. The chain recombines TRBV30 with TRBJ1-3; no definite D call. Between the trimmed V and J ends, which lost 8 bases and 0 bases, there was a span of 11 bases. Germline lookup yields CDR1 GTSNPN and CDR2 SVGIG (reference sequence). This CDR3 has 13 amino acids.

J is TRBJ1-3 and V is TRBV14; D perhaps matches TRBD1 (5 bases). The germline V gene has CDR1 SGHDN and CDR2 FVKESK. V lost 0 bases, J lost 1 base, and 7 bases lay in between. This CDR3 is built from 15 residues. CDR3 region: CASSQEGGSGNTIYF. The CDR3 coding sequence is TGTGCCAGCAGCCAAGAGGGGGGATCTGGAAACACCATATATTTT.

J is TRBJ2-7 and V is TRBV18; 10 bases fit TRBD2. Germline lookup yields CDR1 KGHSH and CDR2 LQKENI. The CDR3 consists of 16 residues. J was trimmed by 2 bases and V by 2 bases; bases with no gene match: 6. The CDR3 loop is CASSPVEAGGTYEQYF. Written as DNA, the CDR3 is TGTGCCAGCTCACCAGTGGAAGCGGGGGGGACCTACGAGCAGTACTTC.

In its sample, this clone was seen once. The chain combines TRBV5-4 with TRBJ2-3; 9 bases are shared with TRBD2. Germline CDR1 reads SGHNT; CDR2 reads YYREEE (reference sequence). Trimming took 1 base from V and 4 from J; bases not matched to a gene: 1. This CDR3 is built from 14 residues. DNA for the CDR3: TGTGCCAGCAGCTTGATAGCGGGGGCAGATACGCAGTATTTT. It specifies CASSLIAGADTQYF.

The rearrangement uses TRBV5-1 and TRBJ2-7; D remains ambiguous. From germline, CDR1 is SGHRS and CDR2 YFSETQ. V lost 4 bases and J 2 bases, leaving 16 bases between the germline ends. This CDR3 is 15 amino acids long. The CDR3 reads CASSLEGELTYEQYF. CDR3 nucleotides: TGCGCCAGCAGCCTGGAAGGCGAACTTACCTACGAGCAGTACTTC.

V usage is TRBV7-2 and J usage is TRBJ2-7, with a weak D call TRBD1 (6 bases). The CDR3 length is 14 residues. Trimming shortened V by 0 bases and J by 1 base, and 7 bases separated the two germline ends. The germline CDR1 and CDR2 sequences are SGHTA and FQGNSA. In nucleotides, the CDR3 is TGTGCCAGCAGCTTAGCGACAGGTTCCTACGAGCAGTACTTC. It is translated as CASSLATGSYEQYF. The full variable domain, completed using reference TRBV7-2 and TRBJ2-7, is GAGVSQSPSNKVTEKGKDVELRCDPISGHTALYWYRQSLGQGLEFLIYFQGNSAPDKSGLPSDRFSAERTGGSVSTLTIQRTQQEDSAVYLCASSLATGSYEQYFGPGTRLTVT.

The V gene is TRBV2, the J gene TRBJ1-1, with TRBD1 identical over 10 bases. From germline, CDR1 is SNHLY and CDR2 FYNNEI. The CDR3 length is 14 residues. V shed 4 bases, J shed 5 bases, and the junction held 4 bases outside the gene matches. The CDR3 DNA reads TGTGCCAGCAGTGGGACAGGGGGGGGAACTGAAGCTTTCTTT. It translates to CASSGTGGGTEAFF.

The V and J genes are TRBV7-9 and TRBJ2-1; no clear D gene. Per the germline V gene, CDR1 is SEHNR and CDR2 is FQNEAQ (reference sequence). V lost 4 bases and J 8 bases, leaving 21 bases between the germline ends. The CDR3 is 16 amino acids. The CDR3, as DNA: TGTGCCAGCAGCTCCGACGCGGCCCCGAGCTCCCATGAGCAGTTCTTC. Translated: CASSSDAAPSSHEQFF.

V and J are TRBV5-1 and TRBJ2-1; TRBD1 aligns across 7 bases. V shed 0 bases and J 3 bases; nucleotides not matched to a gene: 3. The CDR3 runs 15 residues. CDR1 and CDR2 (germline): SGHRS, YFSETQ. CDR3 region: CASSLAGQNYNEQFF. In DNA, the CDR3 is TGCGCCAGCAGCTTGGCGGGACAGAACTACAATGAGCAGTTCTTC.